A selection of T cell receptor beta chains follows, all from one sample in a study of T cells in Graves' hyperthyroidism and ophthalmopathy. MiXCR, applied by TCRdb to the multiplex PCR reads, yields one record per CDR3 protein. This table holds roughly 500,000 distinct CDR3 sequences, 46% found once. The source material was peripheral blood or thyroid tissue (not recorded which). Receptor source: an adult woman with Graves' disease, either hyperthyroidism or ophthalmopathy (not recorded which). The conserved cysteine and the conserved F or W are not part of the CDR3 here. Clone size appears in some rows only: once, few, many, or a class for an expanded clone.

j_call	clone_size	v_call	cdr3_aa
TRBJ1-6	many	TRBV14	ASSQEGSVGSPLH
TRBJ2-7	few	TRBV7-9	AIRPDNSYEQY
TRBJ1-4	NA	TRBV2	ASSTDSNEKLF
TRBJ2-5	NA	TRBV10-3	ASSDWNRGPEETQY
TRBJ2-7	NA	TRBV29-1	SLFWGSKESEQY
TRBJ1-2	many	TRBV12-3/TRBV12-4	ASSFRGNYGYT
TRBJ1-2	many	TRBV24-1	ATSDSGGSGGYT
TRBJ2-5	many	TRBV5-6	ASSLASVQETQY
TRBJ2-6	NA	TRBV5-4	ASCPGTGRMGANVLT
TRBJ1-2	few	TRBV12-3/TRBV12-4	ASREDGVGGYT
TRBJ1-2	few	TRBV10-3	AITPDRSYGYT
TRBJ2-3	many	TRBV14	ASSQDPAGVADTQY
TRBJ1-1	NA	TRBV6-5	ASCRTGGVSEAF
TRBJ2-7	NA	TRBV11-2	ASSLEGGSNYEQC
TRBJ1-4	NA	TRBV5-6	ASSRQGWDEKLF
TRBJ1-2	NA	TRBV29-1	SVTASRYGYT
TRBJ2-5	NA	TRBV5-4	ASTVTGAQETQY
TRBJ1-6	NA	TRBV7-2	ASSYICSARRVQDSYNSPLH
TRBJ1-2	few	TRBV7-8	ASSLDGRSAAAYGYT
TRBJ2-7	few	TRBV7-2	ASSPKGLAGAYEQY
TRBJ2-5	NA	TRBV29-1	SVEDVGGLGAQY
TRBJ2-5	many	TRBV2	ASGEETQY
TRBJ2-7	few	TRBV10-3	ASSAGTGTYEQY
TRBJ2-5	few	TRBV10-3	AISGERGTETQY
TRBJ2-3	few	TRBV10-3	AISDSRRETDTQY
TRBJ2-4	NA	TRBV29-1	SVAGTSASKNIQY
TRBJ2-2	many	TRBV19	ASRTSGSRTGELF
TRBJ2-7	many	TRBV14	ASSQAMGEQY
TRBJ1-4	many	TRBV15	ATSRDLDRILF
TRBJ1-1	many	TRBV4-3	ASSQVTMNTEAF
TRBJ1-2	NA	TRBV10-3	ASSVGTGRGGYT
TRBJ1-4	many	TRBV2	ASGGIATNEKLF
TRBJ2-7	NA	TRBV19	ATWPFSGSENEQY
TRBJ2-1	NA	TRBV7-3	ASSSSGYEQF
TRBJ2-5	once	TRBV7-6	ASSLLSGQRETQY
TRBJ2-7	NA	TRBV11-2	ASSLDTTRYEQY
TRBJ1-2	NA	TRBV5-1	ASSKGQGGGYGYT
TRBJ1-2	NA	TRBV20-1	SAYDRGDGYT
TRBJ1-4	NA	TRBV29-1	SVPSGSGREKLF
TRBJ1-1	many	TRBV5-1	ASSLKNGDTEAF
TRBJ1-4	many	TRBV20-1	SAVWPGANEKLF
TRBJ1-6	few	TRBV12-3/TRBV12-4	ASSPRGRNSPLH
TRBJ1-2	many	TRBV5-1	ASSSQGSDGYT
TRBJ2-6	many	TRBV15	ATSGVDSGANVLT
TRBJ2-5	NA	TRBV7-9	ASSLARGQKETQY
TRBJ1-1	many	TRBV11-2	ASSLVLGENTEAF
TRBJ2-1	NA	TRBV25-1	ASTPYNEQF
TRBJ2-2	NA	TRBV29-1	SVEDLGLDGELF
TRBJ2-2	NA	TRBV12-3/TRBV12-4	ASSVSGSLGTGELF
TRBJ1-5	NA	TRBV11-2	ASSLVGTSNQPQH
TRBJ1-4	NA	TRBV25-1	ASSFYICSAPRGNEKLF
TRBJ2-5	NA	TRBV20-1	SAPSGAETQY
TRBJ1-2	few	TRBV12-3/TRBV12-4	ASSLGVQANYGYT